The clone carrying this T cell receptor (beta chain) was counted ten times or more. The antigen is not known. TCRdb itself ran the 5' RACE reads through MiXCR, one entry per CDR3 protein. Of some 160,000 distinct CDR3 sequences listed, under 7.5% were seen once; the top ten hold approximately 2.4%. The sample originates from a study of T cells after yellow fever vaccination. Findings and limits, study-wide: Post-booster repertoires contained most primary-vaccination clones again (roughly 96% CD4, around 88% CD8).

V shed 4 bases, J shed 4 bases, and the junction held 12 bases outside the gene matches. This CDR3 has 16 residues. CDR1 is MNHNS and CDR2 is SASEGT in the germline V gene. The source of this sequence is a man aged 18 to 29 who received the YFV17D yellow fever vaccine. Sequencing used CD4+ T cells sorted from PBMCs, obtained 5 days after the first yellow fever vaccination. The chain couples TRBV6-1 to TRBJ1-2; 7 nucleotides match TRBD1. CDR3 nucleotide sequence: TGTGCCAGCAGTGCAACTGGACAGGAAGGTGCCTATGGCTACACCTTC. This sequence encodes CASSATGQEGAYGYTF.